Listed below are T cell receptor beta chains from one sample, sequenced in a study of shared clonotypes between healthy human individuals. Sequencing was performed with immunoSEQ multiplex PCR; in TCRdb, only in-frame clones are kept and a portion is missing. The sample has hundreds of thousands of clones; 60% to 80% are singletons. The sequenced sample was memory CD4+ T cells sorted from blood. The receptors derive from a woman in her thirties in good health. CDR3s include the opening cysteine and the closing phenylalanine or tryptophan.

TRBV25-1 CASSEYAGWQYF
TRBV2 CATLEQAGTETQYF
TRBV4-2 CASSQDWDRRNYGYTF
TRBV7-3 CASSLGLAGSAGELFF
TRBV21-1 CASSKVYVNQPQHF
TRBV2 CASRRTETSYEQYF
TRBV2 CASNGVGEKLFF
TRBV10-1 CASASNRGPGNTIYF
TRBV2 CASSDLLGIAKNIQYF
TRBV18 CASSPGQTYEQYF
TRBV28 CASNLATGRGTDTQYF
TRBV9 CASNLGLAVQETQYF
TRBV27 CASRWRTNTGELFF
TRBV30 CAWTNRETQYF
TRBV2 CASSSPGREQFF
TRBV10-1 CASSEVSSGTQETQYF